Shown below are 26 T cell receptor beta chains from a single sample sequenced in a study of human T cells and chemical hapten exposure. TCRdb redid the calling of the RACE reads with MiXCR, one entry per CDR3 protein. The sample lists 90,000 to 120,000 distinct CDR3 sequences, 9.5% to 12% occurring once. Time point specified: patch test 1, 2 weeks after DPC sensitization. The treatment is: therapeutic diphenylcyclopropenone sensitization with weekly scalp DPC. This specimen was whole blood, taken in connection with sensitization to the hapten diphenylcyclopropenone (DPC). Receptors originate from a middle-aged woman with alopecia areata. Some clones in this sample may be carry-over from other donors' samples.

The CDR3, as DNA: TGCAGTGCTATACAGAGTAACTATGGCTACACCTTC. Translated, it gives CSAIQSNYGYTF. This chain links TRBV20-1 with TRBJ1-2; D gene unclear. Trimming stripped 4 bases from V and 1 base from J, with 7 bases between. CDR1 is DFQATT and CDR2 is SNEGSKA in the germline V gene (reference sequence). CDR3 length: 12 amino acids.

This clonotype was seen a handful of times. The chain couples TRBV21-1 to TRBJ2-1. TRBV21-1 is an annotated pseudogene. The CDR3 runs 11 residues. CDR3 residues: CASSIPNEQFF. The CDR3 coding sequence is TGTGCCAGCAGCATCCCAAATGAGCAGTTCTTC.

On this clonotype itself: Given the absence of the conserved phenylalanine or tryptophan at the CDR3 end, a read error is likely. This chain connects TRBV7-6 to TRBJ2-2; D ambiguous. Germline CDR1 reads SGHVS; CDR2 reads FNYEAQ. The CDR3 extends over 12 amino acids. Trimming stripped 4 bases from V and 4 bases from J, with 4 bases between. CDR3 coding DNA: TGTGCCAGCAGCTCCTCCACCGGGGAGCTGTTTTCT. Translated: CASSSSTGELFS.

This clonotype was seen a few times. The V and J genes are TRBV18 and TRBJ2-7, with D perhaps assigned TRBD1 or TRBD2 (7 bases each). Germline V gene lookup returns CDR1 KGHSH and CDR2 LQKENI. The CDR3 totals 14 residues. The V gene lost 4 bases and the J gene lost 2 bases, with 12 bases spanning the gap. DNA for the CDR3: TGTGCCAGCTCACAACAGGGGAGGGCCTACGAGCAGTACTTC. Translation: CASSQQGRAYEQYF.

The genes are TRBV4-3 and TRBJ1-6; the D is unclear. The CDR3 contains 16 residues. Germline V gene lookup returns CDR1 LGHNA and CDR2 YSLEER. The V gene lost 3 bases and the J gene lost 7 bases, with 16 bases spanning the gap. The CDR3 DNA reads as TGCGCCAGCAGCCACGCCCAGGCAGGTCGAAATTCACCCCTCCACTTT. Translated, it gives CASSHAQAGRNSPLHF.

The chain joins TRBV14 to TRBJ1-2, with D perhaps TRBD1 (5 bases). This CDR3 spans 13 amino acids. Deletions cut 0 bases from V and 8 bases from J, with 10 bases between. Per germline, CDR1 SGHDN and CDR2 FVKESK. The CDR3 DNA reads TGTGCCAGCAGCCAAGATCTGCGGGGGGGCTACACCTTC. It encodes CASSQDLRGGYTF.

Regarding this clonotype: A much larger clonotype is one base distant, so this may be a read error. Since no conserved phenylalanine or tryptophan closes the CDR3, a read error is the likely cause. The J gene is TRBJ2-3, the V gene TRBV7-9; tentative D call: TRBD2 (6 bases). With 4 bases removed from V and 4 bases from J, the gap between germline ends came to 15 bases. This CDR3 has 15 residues. CDR1 is SEHNR and CDR2 is FQNEAQ in the germline V gene (reference sequence). CDR3 coding DNA: TGTGCCAGCAGCTCGAGGAGGGATTTTCCAGATACGCAGTATTCT. Translating gives CASSSRRDFPDTQYS.

This clonotype came up a few times. This chain links TRBV20-1 with TRBJ1-5, with no clear D. V gave up 6 bases and J gave up 3 bases, with 12 bases separating them. This CDR3 is built from 13 residues. In germline, CDR1 is DFQATT, CDR2 SNEGSKA (reference sequence). The CDR3 reads CSAPVNTNQPQHF. CDR3 coding DNA: TGCAGTGCCCCTGTGAACACCAATCAGCCCCAGCATTTT.

In its sample, this clonotype was seen many times. This CDR3 reads CASSLDSYNSPLHF. In DNA, the CDR3 is TGTGCCAGCAGCTTAGATTCTTATAATTCACCCCTCCACTTT. This chain uses TRBV7-3 with TRBJ1-6; D is unclear. Trimming left V 2 bases short and J 4 bases short, with 6 bases between. The CDR3 has 14 amino acids. Per the germline V gene, CDR1 is SGHTA and CDR2 is FQGTGA.

Many counts were recorded for this clonotype. The rearrangement joins TRBV25-1 to TRBJ2-7, with no clear D. V was pared by 5 bases and J by 0 bases, with 11 bases between. The germline CDR1 and CDR2 sequences are MGHDK and SYGVNS. The CDR3 contains 14 residues. As DNA, the CDR3 is TGTGCCAGCAGTCTAGAAGGTGGCTCCTACGAGCAGTACTTC. Amino acids: CASSLEGGSYEQYF.

The table lists this clonotype with a count of one. The chain employs TRBV29-1 and TRBJ2-2; a weak D match, TRBD1 (5 bases). Trimming cost V 7 bases and J 7 bases, with 10 bases left between them. The CDR3 runs 11 residues. The germline gives CDR1 SQVTM, CDR2 ANQGSEA. For the CDR3, the DNA is TGCAGCGGCGGACACAACGGGGAGCTGTTTTTT. Translation: CSGGHNGELFF.

In this sample, this clonotype turned up many times. The V gene is TRBV11-2, the J gene TRBJ2-7; D might be TRBD2 (5 bases). Germline V gene data show CDR1 as SGHAT and CDR2 as FQNNGV. The CDR3 runs to 14 residues. With 4 bases removed from V and 0 bases from J, the gap between germline ends came to 10 bases. The CDR3 DNA follows: TGTGCCAGCAGCTCGTCGGGGAGCTCCTACGAGCAGTACTTC. It translates to CASSSSGSSYEQYF.

The chain couples TRBV7-2 to TRBJ2-1; 12 bases fit TRBD2. Germline V gives CDR1 SGHTA, CDR2 FQGNSA. The CDR3 runs 15 residues. Trimming took 7 bases from V and 6 from J; bases not matched to a gene: 7. The CDR3 is CASTVTSGGLNEQFF. The CDR3 nucleotides are TGTGCCAGCACCGTGACTAGCGGGGGCCTCAATGAGCAGTTCTTC.

In the case of this clonotype: This could be a read error, since a much larger clone is one nucleotide away. The chain joins TRBV7-2 to TRBJ2-3, with 7 bases lining up with TRBD1. Germline CDR1 SGHTA, CDR2 FQGNSA. The J segment lost 0 bases and the V segment lost 3 bases, leaving 0 bases of the junction unmatched. CDR3 size: 14 residues. The CDR3: CASSLTGSTDTQYF. DNA of the CDR3: TGTGCCAGCAGCTTGACAGGGAGCACAGATACGCAGTATTTT.

In this sample, this clonotype turned up many times. The chain carries TRBV7-2 and TRBJ2-3; 7 bases map to TRBD2. The CDR3 is made up of 15 amino acids. Trimming at V came to 4 bases and at J to 5 bases, leaving 9 bases not matched to a gene. In germline, CDR1 is SGHTA, CDR2 FQGNSA. Written as DNA, the CDR3 is TGTGCCAGCAGCTCTGGACTAGTGTCGGTAGATACGCAGTATTTT. Protein: CASSSGLVSVDTQYF.

The chain carries TRBV20-1 and TRBJ1-2, with D unresolved. Trimming removed 0 bases at V and 4 bases at J, with 6 bases between. The CDR3 length is 12 residues. Germline V gene data show CDR1 as DFQATT and CDR2 as SNEGSKA (reference sequence). CDR3 region: CSARDHCYGYTF. CDR3 DNA sequence: TGCAGTGCTAGAGACCACTGCTATGGCTACACCTTC.

This clonotype came up a few times. The chain combines TRBV12-5 with TRBJ2-7, with D possibly matching TRBD1 (6 bases). V was trimmed by 6 bases and J by 3 bases, leaving 18 bases between them. This CDR3 contains 15 residues. Germline V gene lookup returns CDR1 LGHNT and CDR2 FRNRAP. CDR3 sequence reads: CASGQGSLLSYEQYF. The CDR3 coding sequence is TGTGCTAGTGGACAGGGTTCGTTATTAAGCTACGAGCAGTACTTC.

This clonotype was detected a few times. The chain links TRBV20-1 to TRBJ1-1; TRBD1 matches 7 bases. Per germline, CDR1 DFQATT and CDR2 SNEGSKA (reference sequence). CDR3 length equals 12 residues. After removal of 4 bases from V and 6 bases from J, the junction contained 5 bases not matched to a gene. The CDR3 spells CSATDRLSEAFF. In DNA form, the CDR3 reads TGCAGTGCTACGGACAGGCTATCTGAAGCTTTCTTT.

This clonotype was picked up a small number of times. J is TRBJ2-3 and V is TRBV7-2, with 10 positions matching TRBD1. The CDR3 totals 15 residues. Germline lookup yields CDR1 SGHTA and CDR2 FQGNSA. V was clipped by 3 bases and J by 2 bases; unmatched bases: 2. CDR3 in DNA: TGTGCCAGCAGCTTGGGACAGGGGTACACAGATACGCAGTATTTT. Translation gives CASSLGQGYTDTQYF.

The chain carries TRBV25-1 and TRBJ2-7; D uncertain. The CDR3 is 11 amino acids. Germline CDR1 MGHDK, CDR2 SYGVNS. Trimming took 4 bases from V and 3 from J, leaving 4 bases between them. The CDR3 protein is CASSGNYEQYF. The CDR3 nucleotides are TGTGCCAGCAGTGGAAACTACGAGCAGTACTTC.

This sequence joins TRBV29-1 and TRBJ1-1; the D gene is possibly TRBD1 (5 bases). Deletions cut 3 bases from V and 5 bases from J, with 13 bases between. Germline V lookup: CDR1 SQVTM, CDR2 ANQGSEA. CDR3 size: 13 residues. The CDR3 here is CSVDFGGATEAFF. The CDR3, as DNA: TGCAGCGTTGATTTTGGGGGAGCGACTGAAGCTTTCTTT.

This clonotype was counted many times. The chain couples TRBV28 to TRBJ2-5; D uncertain. The germline gives CDR1 MDHEN, CDR2 SYDVKM. CDR3 length: 12 amino acids. Trimming cost V 8 bases and J 2 bases, with 9 bases left between them. CDR3 region: CASGLGQETQYF. The CDR3, as DNA: TGTGCCAGCGGGCTAGGACAAGAGACCCAGTACTTC.

This clonotype came up many times. This chain connects TRBV29-1 to TRBJ1-1; D call uncertain. There are 15 residues in the CDR3. V lost 6 bases and J 1 base, leaving 18 bases between the germline ends. Germline V lookup: CDR1 SQVTM, CDR2 ANQGSEA. CDR3 amino acids: CSVVQISTRNTEAFF. The CDR3 DNA reads as TGCAGCGTAGTACAAATATCGACACGGAACACTGAAGCTTTCTTT.

This clonotype was detected many times. The chain uses TRBV10-3 and TRBJ2-1; D is uncertain. The V gene lost 6 bases and the J gene lost 7 bases, with 13 bases spanning the gap. Germline V gene lookup returns CDR1 ENHRY and CDR2 SYGVKD. CDR3 size: 13 residues. CDR3 loop: CAIRPENLNEQFF. CDR3 nucleotide sequence: TGTGCCATCAGGCCAGAAAATCTAAATGAGCAGTTCTTC.

This chain links TRBV27 with TRBJ2-2; D perhaps matches TRBD2 (5 bases). Trimming cost V 2 bases and J 7 bases, with 11 bases left between them. The CDR3 covers 14 residues. Germline lookup yields CDR1 MNHEY and CDR2 SMNVEV (reference sequence). CDR3 in amino acids: CASSLLGSGGELFF. Written as DNA, the CDR3 is TGTGCCAGCAGTTTACTTGGGAGTGGCGGGGAGCTGTTTTTT.

This chain links TRBV4-3 with TRBJ2-1; D may match TRBD1 or TRBD2 (5 bases each). CDR1 LGHNA and CDR2 YSLEER come from the germline V gene. This CDR3 comprises 18 residues. Trimming removed 0 bases at V and 0 bases at J, with 15 bases between. The DNA for the CDR3 is TGCGCCAGCAGCCAAGATCGGGACGGCCCTGTCTCCTACAATGAGCAGTTCTTC. Its translation is CASSQDRDGPVSYNEQFF.